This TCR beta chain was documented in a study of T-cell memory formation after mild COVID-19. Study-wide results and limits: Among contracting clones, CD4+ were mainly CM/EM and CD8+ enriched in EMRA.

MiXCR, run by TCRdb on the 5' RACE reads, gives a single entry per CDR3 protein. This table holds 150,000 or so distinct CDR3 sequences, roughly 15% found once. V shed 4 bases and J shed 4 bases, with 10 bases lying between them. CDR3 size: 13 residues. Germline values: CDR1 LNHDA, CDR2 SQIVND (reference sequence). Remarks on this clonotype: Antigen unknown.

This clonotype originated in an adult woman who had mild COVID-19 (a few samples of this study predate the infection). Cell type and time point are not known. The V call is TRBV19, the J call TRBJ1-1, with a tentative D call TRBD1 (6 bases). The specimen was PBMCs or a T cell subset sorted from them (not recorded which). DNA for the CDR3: TGTGCCAGTAGTAGGGGGCGGGTCACTGAAGCTTTCTTT. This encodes CASSRGRVTEAFF.